This T cell receptor beta chain came from a study of beta chain features in type 1 diabetes. Study observations and caveats: Shortening of TCRB CDR3s, moderate but significant, appeared in all four CD4+ subsets of Type 1 diabetes patients.

On this clone itself: Its antigen is still unknown.

With V trimmed by 4 bases and J by 2 bases, 4 bases remained unmatched. Germline V CDR1 and CDR2: SNHLY, FYNNEI. CDR3 length equals 14 residues. Expressed TCRB transcripts were sequenced because the entire RNA isolate underwent reverse transcription. Data came from immunoSEQ multiplex PCR; TCRdb stores just in-frame clones and leaves some out. The sample records 200,000 to 250,000 clones, about a tenth being singletons. One heparinised draw, averaging roughly 0.12 L, was taken per donor. This chain joins TRBV2 and TRBJ2-7; 8 bases are shared with TRBD2. Sequenced material: central memory CD4+ T cells from blood. This TCR was sampled from a man younger than 30 in good health. The CDR3 loop is CASSAGRATYEQYF. CDR3 in DNA: TGTGCCAGCAGTGCCGGGAGGGCGACCTACGAGCAGTACTTC.